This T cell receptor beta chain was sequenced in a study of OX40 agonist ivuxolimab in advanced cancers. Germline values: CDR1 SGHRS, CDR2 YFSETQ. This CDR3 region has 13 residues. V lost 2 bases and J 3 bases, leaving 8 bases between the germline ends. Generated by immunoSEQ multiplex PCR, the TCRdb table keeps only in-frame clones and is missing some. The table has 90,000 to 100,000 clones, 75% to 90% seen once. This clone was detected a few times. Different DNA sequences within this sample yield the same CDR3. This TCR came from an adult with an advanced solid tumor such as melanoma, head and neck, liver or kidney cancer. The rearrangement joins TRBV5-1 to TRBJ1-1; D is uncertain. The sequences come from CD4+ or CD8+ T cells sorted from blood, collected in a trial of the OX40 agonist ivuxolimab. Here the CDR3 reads CASSLELDTEAFF. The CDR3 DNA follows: TGCGCCAGCAGCTTAGAACTGGACACTGAAGCTTTCTTT. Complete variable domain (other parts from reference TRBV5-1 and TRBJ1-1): KAGVTQTPRYLIKTRGQQVTLSCSPISGHRSVSWYQQTPGQGLQFLFEYFSETQRNKGNFPGRFSGRQFSNSRSEMNVSTLELGDSALYLCASSLELDTEAFFGQGTRLTVV.